Each of the 17 T cell receptor beta chains below was sequenced from the same sample in a study of T cells after yellow fever vaccination. TCRdb used MiXCR to reprocess the 5' RACE reads, holding one entry per CDR3 protein. Of 400,000 to 450,000 distinct CDR3 sequences in the sample, approximately 19% are singletons; the top ten hold 15% to 20%. The source material was PBMCs, sampled before the yellow fever booster vaccination. The receptors derive from a young man who received the YFV17D yellow fever vaccine.

This rearrangement joins TRBV7-9 to TRBJ2-7, with 9 bases fitting TRBD1. Germline V gene lookup returns CDR1 SEHNR and CDR2 FQNEAQ (reference sequence). The CDR3 has 14 residues. J gave up 5 bases and V 5 bases, and 7 bases lay outside the gene matches. Here the CDR3 reads CASSDPGTGHEQYV. In nucleotides, the CDR3 is TGTGCCAGCAGCGACCCCGGGACAGGGCACGAGCAGTACGTC.

The chain uses TRBV7-2 and TRBJ1-1; 12 bases map to TRBD1. This CDR3 has 17 residues. The V gene end was trimmed by 5 bases and the J gene end by 3 bases; junction bases not matched to a gene: 10. The germline V gene encodes CDR1 SGHTA and CDR2 FQGNSA. The CDR3 sequence: CASSKTGTGGADTEAFF. The CDR3 nucleotides are TGTGCCAGCAGCAAAACCGGGACAGGGGGCGCGGACACTGAAGCTTTCTTT.

In its sample, this clonotype was seen a few times. The chain employs TRBV6-5 and TRBJ1-1; TRBD1 might be the D (6 bases). Germline CDR1 reads MNHEY; CDR2 reads SVGAGI. The ends were cut back, 0 bases at V and 6 bases at J, with 20 bases in the middle. The CDR3 totals 17 residues. The CDR3 is CASSYSIPGAPPAEAFF. The CDR3 bases are TGTGCCAGCAGTTACTCGATCCCAGGGGCCCCTCCCGCTGAAGCTTTCTTT.

This clonotype came up a few times. CDR3 amino acids: CASSLRHTGELFF. CDR3 nucleotide sequence: TGTGCCAGCAGCTTAAGGCACACCGGGGAGCTGTTTTTT. This sequence joins TRBV11-2 and TRBJ2-2; unclear D gene. The CDR3 consists of 13 residues. Deletions cut 2 bases from V and 3 bases from J, with 4 bases between. Per the germline V gene, CDR1 is SGHAT and CDR2 is FQNNGV.

This clonotype was seen more than once but under ten times. This chain connects TRBV5-1 to TRBJ2-3, with D perhaps TRBD1 (6 bases). Germline V CDR1 and CDR2: SGHRS, YFSETQ. The CDR3 is made up of 14 amino acids. V lost 4 bases and J lost 6, with 15 bases in between. The CDR3 nucleotides are TGCGCCAGCAGCCCTCGACAGGAAATGGATACGCAGTATTTT. It translates to CASSPRQEMDTQYF.

This clonotype was picked up a small number of times. The chain has TRBV7-3 and TRBJ2-2, with 8 bases lining up with TRBD2. CDR1 and CDR2 from the germline V gene are SGHTA and FQGTGA. The length of the CDR3 is 16 residues. V shed 5 bases, J shed 1 base, and the junction held 6 bases outside the gene matches. In DNA form, the CDR3 reads TGTGCCAGCAGCCCCCTTAGCGGGGTGAACACCGGGGAGCTGTTTTTT. This translates into CASSPLSGVNTGELFF.

The chain uses TRBV27 and TRBJ1-5; the D gene is possibly TRBD1 (6 bases). The germline CDR1 and CDR2 sequences are MNHEY and SMNVEV (reference sequence). Between the trimmed V and J ends, which lost 5 bases and 6 bases, there was a span of 14 bases. CDR3 length equals 14 residues. CDR3 residues: CASSDQGHRQPQHF. As DNA, the CDR3 is TGTGCCAGCAGTGATCAGGGGCACCGTCAGCCCCAGCATTTT.

This clonotype has only a few counts. The rearrangement links TRBV7-2 to TRBJ1-4; D call uncertain. This CDR3 spans 17 amino acids. Germline V gene lookup returns CDR1 SGHTA and CDR2 FQGNSA. V gave up 1 base and J gave up 4 bases, with 16 bases separating them. The CDR3 bases are TGTGCCAGCAGCTTAGAGGGCCGGGAAAGAAATAATGAAAAACTGTTTTTT. It encodes CASSLEGRERNNEKLFF.

This clonotype occurred a few times. This rearrangement joins TRBV2 to TRBJ2-4; maybe TRBD2 (7 bases). From germline, CDR1 is SNHLY and CDR2 FYNNEI. The CDR3 is 13 residues long. Deletions cut 9 bases from V and 8 bases from J, with 17 bases between. The DNA for the CDR3 is TGTGCCAGTCGGGGGGCATTTCTGGACATTCAGTACTTC. It yields the protein CASRGAFLDIQYF.

This clonotype was counted many times. The rearrangement uses TRBV18 and TRBJ2-5; D may match TRBD1 or TRBD2 (5 bases each). The CDR3 has 13 residues. Germline assignment: CDR1 KGHSH and CDR2 LQKENI. The germline V and J ends were trimmed by 6 bases and 1 base, with 9 bases remaining between them. The CDR3 loop reads CASSRGSQETQYF. In DNA, the CDR3 is TGTGCCAGCTCTCGGGGCTCCCAAGAGACCCAGTACTTC.

This chain links TRBV11-1 with TRBJ2-4, with 9 bases matching TRBD2. Germline V gene data show CDR1 as SGHAT and CDR2 as FQDESV (reference sequence). J lost 0 bases, V lost 3 bases, and 3 bases had no gene match. The CDR3 length is 16 residues. CDR3 nucleotides: TGTGCCAGCAGCTTCGGGACTAGCAGAGCCAAAAACATTCAGTACTTC. Encoded protein: CASSFGTSRAKNIQYF.

The chain recombines TRBV6-6 with TRBJ1-5; maybe TRBD1 (6 bases). Trimming shortened V by 0 bases and J by 1 base, and 19 bases separated the two germline ends. Looked up from germline, CDR1 is MNHNY and CDR2 is SVGAGI (reference sequence). The CDR3 extends over 19 amino acids. For the CDR3, the DNA is TGTGCCAGCAGTTACTCGACAGAATTTGCTACAGGGAGCAATCAGCCCCAGCATTTT. Translating it yields CASSYSTEFATGSNQPQHF.

The chain is built from TRBV7-9 and TRBJ1-5; 9 bases are a match to TRBD1. Germline loops: CDR1 SEHNR, CDR2 FQNEAQ (reference sequence). The ends lost 10 bases at V and 5 bases at J; junction bases unmatched: 3. The CDR3 is 12 residues long. The chain's CDR3 is CATTGGDQPQHF. The CDR3 DNA sequence: TGTGCCACCACAGGGGGCGATCAGCCCCAGCATTTT.

This chain uses TRBV4-3 with TRBJ2-7; 9 bases agree with TRBD1. This CDR3 has 15 residues. Germline loops: CDR1 LGHNA, CDR2 YSLEER. V lost 4 bases and J lost 5; bases outside the gene matches: 9. CDR3 region: CASSPQTRDRDEQYF. CDR3 DNA sequence: TGCGCCAGCAGCCCCCAAACGCGGGACAGGGACGAGCAGTACTTC.

This clonotype was recorded a few times. The rearrangement joins TRBV29-1 to TRBJ2-1; 8 positions agree with TRBD2. J lost 10 bases, V lost 7 bases, and 18 bases had no gene match. This CDR3 is 15 amino acids long. From germline, CDR1 is SQVTM and CDR2 ANQGSEA. CDR3 DNA sequence: TGCAGCGCAACCCCCCGGCGGGGGGATTGGGGGGAGCAGTTCTTC. Translated, it gives CSATPRRGDWGEQFF.

A few counts support this clonotype. V gene TRBV6-5 combines with J gene TRBJ2-5, with no clear D. V was shortened by 6 bases and J by 2 bases, with 10 bases between the two germline ends. The CDR3 runs 13 residues. The germline gives CDR1 MNHEY, CDR2 SVGAGI. The chain's CDR3 is CASRRHQQETQYF. The DNA of the CDR3 is TGTGCCAGCAGACGACACCAACAAGAGACCCAGTACTTC.

This clonotype has more than one count but fewer than ten. This chain joins TRBV4-1 and TRBJ1-2; D possibly corresponds to TRBD1 (6 bases). Trimming removed 1 base from V and 6 bases from J, with 12 bases in between. Germline V gives CDR1 MGHRA, CDR2 YSYEKL. This CDR3 spans 14 amino acids. The CDR3 DNA is TGCGCCAGCAGCCAAGTCGGACAGAGGAATGGCTACACCTTC. Protein: CASSQVGQRNGYTF.